This T cell receptor beta chain was sequenced in a study of T-cell reconstitution after alpha-beta-depleted transplantation in children. J was trimmed by 6 bases and V by 0 bases; bases with no gene match: 5. Germline V gene lookup returns CDR1 LGHDT and CDR2 YNNKEL (reference sequence). The CDR3 is made up of 16 amino acids. Using unique molecular identifiers, the investigators prepared the TCRbeta library. MiXCR, applied by TCRdb to the PCR reads, yields one record per CDR3 protein. Altogether about 300,000 distinct CDR3 sequences are present, roughly 8.2% being singletons, with the ten largest covering around 10%. Notes on the study in general: Surviving recipient T cells and intrathymic progenitors accounted for some patients' high TCRbeta diversity at day 60. T-cell counts and diversity at one year post-transplant came mainly from newly produced T cells.

As concerns this clonotype: Its antigen is not identified.

This TCR came from a female patient between 2 and 15 years old who had a stem cell transplant for Fanconi anemia, so the T cells may come from the graft donor. This sample comprised peripheral blood, obtained 360 days after TCRalphabeta/CD19-depleted stem cell transplant. This chain joins TRBV3-1 and TRBJ2-1, with 10 bases that match TRBD2. The CDR3 loop reads CASSQERLAGVNEQFF. The CDR3 DNA follows: TGTGCCAGCAGCCAAGAACGGCTAGCGGGGGTCAATGAGCAGTTCTTC.